This is a list of T cell receptor beta chains from one sample in a study of shared T cell receptors in the human thymus. Profiled with immunoSEQ multiplex PCR; TCRdb holds only in-frame clones, not every one. The sample has roughly 500,000 clones, approximately 80% seen once. In addition, the sample was reused for a study of human thymus T cells.

The sequencing input was thymocytes. The receptors come from a boy younger than two with a congenital heart defect. Each CDR3 is given with its conserved first and last residue. Fields, in order: clone size, J gene, V gene, D gene, CDR3 DNA, CDR3 protein. The D gene is left open where the match is weak. Clone sizes are given selectively: once, few, many, or a class where the clone is expanded.

size: .; J: TRBJ2-5; V: TRBV25-1; D: .; DNA: TGTGCCAGCAGTGACGGCGGGCGGGAGACCCAGTACTTC; CDR3: CASSDGGRETQYF
size: .; J: TRBJ1-2; V: TRBV9; D: .; DNA: TGTGCCAGCAGGGAATCTTCAGGGTACTATGGCTACACCTTC; CDR3: CASRESSGYYGYTF
size: .; J: TRBJ2-2; V: TRBV5-1; D: TRBD1; DNA: TGCGCCAGCAGCATACCGGGACAGGGAACGGGGGAGCTGTTTTTT; CDR3: CASSIPGQGTGELFF
size: .; J: TRBJ1-1; V: TRBV30; D: .; DNA: TGTGCCTGGAGTGCTGAGACAGACCTGAACACTGAAGCTTTCTTT; CDR3: CAWSAETDLNTEAFF
size: .; J: TRBJ2-2; V: TRBV7-2; D: .; DNA: TGTGCCAGCAGCTTTGGGAACAGGACCGGGGAGCTGTTTTTT; CDR3: CASSFGNRTGELFF
size: .; J: TRBJ2-1; V: TRBV27; D: TRBD2; DNA: TGTGCCAGCTTTACCGGGTATGGCGGGAGGACGTACAATGAGCAGTTCTTC; CDR3: CASFTGYGGRTYNEQFF
size: .; J: TRBJ2-1; V: TRBV7-9; D: TRBD1; DNA: TGTGCCAGCAGGACCGGGACAGGGAGACGTAATGAGCAGTTCTTC; CDR3: CASRTGTGRRNEQFF
size: .; J: TRBJ1-2; V: TRBV4-1; D: .; DNA: TGCGCCAGCAGCCAAGATGGAACAGGCGGCGGCTACACCTTC; CDR3: CASSQDGTGGGYTF
size: .; J: TRBJ2-2; V: TRBV5-4; D: .; DNA: TGTGCCAGCAGCGGAGAACTAGCCGGGGAGCTGTTTTTT; CDR3: CASSGELAGELFF
size: .; J: TRBJ1-1; V: TRBV6-6; D: TRBD1; DNA: TGTGCCAGCAGTGGCCGGGACAGGGGGGACACTGAAGCTTTCTTT; CDR3: CASSGRDRGDTEAFF
size: .; J: TRBJ1-5; V: TRBV5-8; D: .; DNA: TGTGCCAGCAGCTTGGCGATACTTAGCAATCAGCCCCAGCATTTT; CDR3: CASSLAILSNQPQHF
size: .; J: TRBJ1-2; V: TRBV4-1; D: .; DNA: TGCGCCAGCAGCCACCGGTATGGCTACACCTTC; CDR3: CASSHRYGYTF
size: .; J: TRBJ2-7; V: TRBV10-1; D: .; DNA: TGCGCCAGCAGTGGGGTCGGGGACAACTACGAGCAGTACTTC; CDR3: CASSGVGDNYEQYF
size: .; J: TRBJ2-7; V: TRBV6-1; D: TRBD2; DNA: TGTGCCAGCAGTGACAGCGGGAGTGCCGAGCAGTACTTC; CDR3: CASSDSGSAEQYF
size: few; J: TRBJ2-1; V: TRBV5-8; D: .; DNA: TGTGCCAGCAGAGCGCGCCGTGCGGGGCCCTACTACAATGAGCAGTTCTTC; CDR3: CASRARRAGPYYNEQFF